This T cell receptor beta chain was identified during a study of blood T cells in healthy people across ages. Combining a sample-barcoded 5' primer with a J-beta primer mix, a second PCR ran for roughly 7 to 12 cycles. Tagging of each cDNA molecule was performed by a template-switch adaptor with 12 random nucleotides. TCRdb called the 5' RACE reads again in MiXCR, with one record for every CDR3 protein. Here the sample spans approximately 1.5 million distinct CDR3 sequences, 42% being singletons. This clonotype was counted a few times. Its antigen is unidentified. Whole-study results and caveats: Diversity of TCR beta per million T cells declined in a roughly linear way with age. Among long-lived donors, naive CD4+ cells were more numerous and diversity higher than in aged donors.

The V gene's germline CDR1 is DFQATT and CDR2 SNEGSKA (reference sequence). The V end lost 6 bases, the J end lost 7 bases, and 13 bases lay between the germline ends. This CDR3 spans 11 amino acids. The TCR was taken from a woman aged 18 to 35 in good health. The material sequenced was blood. The chain combines TRBV20-1 with TRBJ2-7, with D possibly matching TRBD1 (6 bases). The CDR3 is CSAYRDTEQYF. The CDR3 DNA sequence: TGCAGTGCATACAGGGATACGGAGCAGTACTTC.